This T cell receptor (beta chain) was sequenced during a study of beta chain features in type 1 diabetes. The CDR3 is made up of 15 amino acids. The germline CDR1 and CDR2 sequences are MNHEY and SMNVEV (reference sequence). The ends lost 2 bases at V and 1 base at J; junction bases unmatched: 4. Expressed TCRB transcripts were sequenced because the entire RNA isolate underwent reverse transcription. TCRdb's table, derived via immunoSEQ multiplex PCR, lists solely in-frame clones and lacks some. The sample carries 900,000 or so clones, about a sixth recorded once. J is TRBJ1-2 and V is TRBV27, with TRBD1 identical over 7 bases. The sequencing input was naive CD4+ T cells from blood. The sequence was obtained from a woman aged 18-30 years in good health. CDR3 coding DNA: TGTGCCAGCAGTTTAACAGGGGTGGTTAACTATGGCTACACCTTC. Its protein is CASSLTGVVNYGYTF.